Below, 23 T cell receptor beta chains from the same sample are listed, as sequenced in a study of cytomegalovirus exposure and HLA in healthy donors. Primers: 60 Vbeta forward and 13 Jbeta reverse. Assay used: immunoSEQ multiplex PCR; TCRdb lists only in-frame clones, some missing. The data show about 170,000 clones, 75% to 90% seen once. Material: PBMCs. Receptor source: a male donor in good health and CMV-seronegative.

The sample holds a few counts of this clone. The CDR3 DNA sequence: TGTGCCAGCAGCGCCTATTTACAGGGGAAAGGGGGCACTGAAGCTTTCTTT. This encodes CASSAYLQGKGGTEAFF. The V call is TRBV9, the J call TRBJ1-1; 7 positions match TRBD1. V lost 3 bases, J lost 4 bases, and 15 bases stayed unmatched. This CDR3 spans 17 amino acids. The germline CDR1 and CDR2 sequences are SGDLS and YYNGEE. Full variable domain (remainder filled in from reference TRBV9 and TRBJ1-1): DSGVTQTPKHLITATGQRVTLRCSPRSGDLSVYWYQQSLDQGLQFLIQYYNGEERAKGNILERFSAQQFPDLHSELNLSSLELGDSALYFCASSAYLQGKGGTEAFFGQGTRLTVV.

This clone was found a few times. This chain links TRBV4-3 with TRBJ2-4; D is uncertain. Trimming shortened V by 0 bases and J by 0 bases, and 3 bases separated the two germline ends. CDR1 and CDR2 (germline): LGHNA, YSLEER. The length of the CDR3 is 14 residues. CDR3 loop: CASSQELAKNIQYF. Here the CDR3 DNA reads TGCGCCAGCAGCCAAGAACTAGCCAAAAACATTCAGTACTTC.

The chain employs TRBV18 and TRBJ1-1; perhaps TRBD1 as D (6 bases). Trimming took off 4 bases at V and 6 bases at J, with 24 bases between the two ends. Germline values: CDR1 KGHSH, CDR2 LQKENI. This CDR3 is 17 amino acids long. The CDR3 protein is CASSLGGTGRVGPEAFF. The CDR3, as DNA: TGTGCCAGCTCACTTGGGGGCACTGGGAGGGTGGGCCCTGAAGCTTTCTTT.

The V call is TRBV25-1, the J call TRBJ2-5, with 9 nucleotides matching TRBD1. Trimming removed 9 bases from V and 4 bases from J; junction bases left unmatched: 15. The CDR3 extends over 16 amino acids. Per germline, CDR1 MGHDK and CDR2 SYGVNS. The CDR3 DNA reads as TGTGCCAGTCGGAACCCCCACAGGGGGCAGCGAGAGACCCAGTACTTC. Amino acid sequence: CASRNPHRGQRETQYF.

This clone was found a few times. This chain uses TRBV11-2 with TRBJ1-1; D is ambiguous. This CDR3 comprises 14 residues. V lost 4 bases to trimming and J lost 1 base, with 10 bases between them. CDR1 and CDR2 (germline): SGHAT, FQNNGV. The CDR3 region is CASSSPPGNTEAFF. CDR3 coding DNA: TGTGCCAGCAGCTCTCCCCCAGGGAACACTGAAGCTTTCTTT.

V usage is TRBV5-5 and J usage is TRBJ2-5; D possibly corresponds to TRBD2 (6 bases). The CDR3 has 17 amino acids. The V end was cut by 3 bases, the J end by 1 base, with 19 bases between. The germline gives CDR1 SGHKS, CDR2 YYEKEE (reference sequence). The CDR3 DNA reads TGTGCCAGCAGCTCCCTCTTGGGGACTCGAACCCAAGAGACCCAGTACTTC. Its translation: CASSSLLGTRTQETQYF.

This clone was found once. This sequence joins TRBV4-1 and TRBJ1-2; TRBD1 matches at 7 bases. Germline CDR1 MGHRA, CDR2 YSYEKL. CDR3 size: 15 residues. Trimming removed 7 bases from V and 3 bases from J; junction bases left unmatched: 11. The CDR3 region has the DNA TGCGCCAGCAAACCAGGGGACAGAGACGACTATGGCTACACCTTC. This translates into CASKPGDRDDYGYTF.

The V gene is TRBV11-2, the J gene TRBJ2-7; no clear D. This CDR3 comprises 12 residues. With 5 bases removed from V and 7 bases from J, the gap between germline ends came to 12 bases. CDR1 is SGHAT, CDR2 FQNNGV, per germline. The DNA of the CDR3 is TGTGCCAGCAGCCCCCTGACTGGAGAGCAGTACTTC. Amino acid sequence: CASSPLTGEQYF.

The chain combines TRBV6-5 with TRBJ2-7; D possibly corresponds to TRBD1 (5 bases). This CDR3 is 12 amino acids long. Germline V gene data show CDR1 as MNHEY and CDR2 as SVGAGI. The V gene lost 5 bases and the J gene lost 3 bases, with 8 bases spanning the gap. The CDR3 nucleotides are TGTGCCAGCAGTGACAGAAACTACGAGCAGTACTTC. Its protein is CASSDRNYEQYF.

The chain combines TRBV11-2 with TRBJ1-1; a possible D gene is TRBD1 (5 bases). The CDR3 contains 14 residues. Per the germline V gene, CDR1 is SGHAT and CDR2 is FQNNGV. V was clipped by 3 bases and J by 0 bases, with 8 bases between them. CDR3 sequence reads: CASSFTTVNTEAFF. The CDR3 nucleotides are TGTGCCAGCAGCTTTACGACAGTGAACACTGAAGCTTTCTTT.

The rearrangement uses TRBV27 and TRBJ1-3, with no clear D. This CDR3 spans 12 amino acids. V lost 8 bases to trimming and J lost 4 bases, with 9 bases between them. In germline, CDR1 is MNHEY, CDR2 SMNVEV (reference sequence). The CDR3 coding sequence is TGTGCCAGCCGATCCGAGGGAAACACCATATATTTT. Protein sequence: CASRSEGNTIYF.

V and J are TRBV5-4 and TRBJ2-3; TRBD2 agrees at 7 bases. V was clipped by 4 bases and J by 7 bases; unmatched bases: 15. Germline V gives CDR1 SGHNT, CDR2 YYREEE (reference sequence). This CDR3 has 16 residues. CDR3 DNA sequence: TGTGCCAGCAGCAGACCGGGGGGTCTATCCCCAAATACGCAGTATTTT. As protein: CASSRPGGLSPNTQYF.

The genes are TRBV11-3 and TRBJ2-7; tentatively, D is TRBD1 (5 bases). This CDR3 is built from 15 residues. Germline loops: CDR1 SGHNT, CDR2 YENEEA. Trimming left V 4 bases short and J 3 bases short, with 16 bases between. The CDR3 sequence: CASSSTMGPLYEQYF. The CDR3 nucleotides read TGTGCCAGCAGCTCCACTATGGGGCCCCTCTACGAGCAGTACTTC.

The V and J genes are TRBV2 and TRBJ2-7; 8 positions agree with TRBD1. With V trimmed by 7 bases and J by 4 bases, 6 bases remained unmatched. The CDR3 totals 13 residues. Germline CDR1 and CDR2: SNHLY and FYNNEI. This chain's CDR3 is CASTGQGSYEQYF. The DNA of the CDR3 is TGTGCCAGCACCGGACAGGGTTCTTACGAGCAGTACTTC.

The V call is TRBV6-5, the J call TRBJ2-3, with D hard to call. This CDR3 region has 13 residues. The V gene's germline CDR1 is MNHEY and CDR2 SVGAGI. V gave up 8 bases and J gave up 3 bases, with 12 bases separating them. CDR3 DNA: TGTGCCAGCTCAGCCCCGGGTACAGATACGCAGTATTTT. This translates into CASSAPGTDTQYF.

The chain is built from TRBV7-9 and TRBJ1-1; D gene unclear. This CDR3 region has 16 residues. Trimming pared 1 base from V and 4 bases from J, leaving 16 bases between. In germline, CDR1 is SEHNR, CDR2 FQNEAQ (reference sequence). Written as DNA, the CDR3 is TGTGCCAGCAGCTTAGGGAGCTGGCTCGGGGTCACTGAAGCTTTCTTT. It specifies CASSLGSWLGVTEAFF. The full variable domain, in which reference TRBV7-9 and TRBJ1-1 provide the parts outside the CDR3, is DTGVSQNPRHKITKRGQNVTFRCDPISEHNRLYWYRQTLGQGPEFLTYFQNEAQLEKSRLLSDRFSAERPKGSFSTLEIQRTEQGDSAMYLCASSLGSWLGVTEAFFGQGTRLTVV.

This chain links TRBV5-4 with TRBJ1-3; D is undetermined. The CDR3 contains 15 residues. The germline V gene encodes CDR1 SGHNT and CDR2 YYREEE (reference sequence). Trimming stripped 0 bases from V and 0 bases from J, with 7 bases between. For the CDR3, the DNA is TGTGCCAGCAGCTTGGTGGGAGACTCTGGAAACACCATATATTTT. Encoded protein: CASSLVGDSGNTIYF.

The chain carries TRBV5-6 and TRBJ2-1, with D possibly TRBD2 on 7 matching bases. The V end was cut by 2 bases, the J end by 5 bases, with 17 bases between. Germline CDR1 reads SGHDT; CDR2 reads YYEEEE. CDR3 length: 16 amino acids. The CDR3 loop is CASSFIGGASDNEQFF. The CDR3 DNA is TGTGCCAGCAGCTTCATAGGGGGGGCCTCGGACAATGAGCAGTTCTTC. The entire variable domain, with the rest obtained from reference TRBV5-6 and TRBJ2-1, is as follows: DAGVTQSPTHLIKTRGQQVTLRCSPKSGHDTVSWYQQALGQGPQFIFQYYEEEERQRGNFPDRFSGHQFPNYSSELNVNALLLGDSALYLCASSFIGGASDNEQFFGPGTRLTVL.

The chain recombines TRBV5-1 with TRBJ2-7; 7 bases align to TRBD1. V dropped 6 bases and J dropped 4; count of bases not matched to a gene: 10. The CDR3 runs to 14 residues. Looked up from germline, CDR1 is SGHRS and CDR2 is YFSETQ. The CDR3 here is CASTNRDSSYEQYF. DNA of the CDR3: TGCGCCAGCACAAACCGGGACAGCTCATACGAGCAGTACTTC. Full variable domain (remainder filled in from reference TRBV5-1 and TRBJ2-7): KAGVTQTPRYLIKTRGQQVTLSCSPISGHRSVSWYQQTPGQGLQFLFEYFSETQRNKGNFPGRFSGRQFSNSRSEMNVSTLELGDSALYLCASTNRDSSYEQYFGPGTRLTVT.

The gene calls are TRBV18 and TRBJ1-6; 8 bases line up with TRBD1. The CDR3 spans 14 residues. J was trimmed by 14 bases and V by 6 bases; bases with no gene match: 12. Germline CDR1 KGHSH, CDR2 LQKENI. The CDR3 sequence is CASSTGEGFVALHF. Written as DNA, the CDR3 is TGTGCCAGCTCGACAGGGGAGGGCTTTGTAGCCCTCCACTTT.

The V call is TRBV5-1, the J call TRBJ2-3; D remains unclear. This CDR3 is built from 15 residues. V was pared by 1 base and J by 0 bases, with 9 bases between. Germline V lookup: CDR1 SGHRS, CDR2 YFSETQ. The CDR3 loop reads CASSLLGFSTDTQYF. CDR3 bases: TGCGCCAGCAGCTTGTTGGGCTTTAGCACAGATACGCAGTATTTT.

DNA for the CDR3: TGCGCCAGCAGCCAAGATGGCAGGGCGGCGTACGAGCAGTACTTC. This sequence encodes CASSQDGRAAYEQYF. The chain carries TRBV4-3 and TRBJ2-7, with D maybe TRBD1 (5 bases). Germline-derived CDR1 and CDR2 are LGHNA and YSLEER. The V end was cut by 0 bases, the J end by 4 bases, with 13 bases between. The length of the CDR3 is 15 residues.

The V call is TRBV25-1, the J call TRBJ1-5; 10 positions match TRBD1. Unmatched junction bases numbered 2, after V lost 3 bases and J lost 3 bases. From germline, CDR1 is MGHDK and CDR2 SYGVNS. The CDR3 covers 15 residues. The CDR3 reads CASSEDRGFNQPQHF. CDR3 nucleotide sequence: TGTGCCAGCAGTGAGGACAGGGGGTTCAATCAGCCCCAGCATTTT.